The 23 T cell receptor beta chains below were found in one sample sequenced in a study of shared clonotypes between healthy human individuals. CD45RO negativity and positive selection for CCR7 defined naive CD8 cells, a population that excluded terminally differentiated effector memory CD45RA+ cells. Data came from immunoSEQ multiplex PCR; TCRdb stores just in-frame clones and leaves some out. The sample lists about 650,000 clones; about 95% were seen once. Sequenced material: naive CD8+ T cells sorted from blood. These receptors all come from a woman between 25 and 40 years old in good health.

This clone is a singleton in its sample. The chain joins TRBV2 to TRBJ2-1; a weak D match, TRBD2 (5 bases). Germline-derived CDR1 and CDR2 are SNHLY and FYNNEI. Trimming took 4 bases from V and 8 from J, leaving 12 bases between them. This CDR3 is built from 13 residues. DNA for the CDR3: TGTGCCAGCAGTGGCCTAGTTAGCGATGAGCAGTTCTTC. It specifies CASSGLVSDEQFF.

The gene calls are TRBV9 and TRBJ1-6; a possible D gene is TRBD1 (5 bases). The germline gives CDR1 SGDLS, CDR2 YYNGEE. Trimming took off 0 bases at V and 3 bases at J, with 7 bases between the two ends. This CDR3 is built from 15 residues. CDR3 loop: CASSVVGDYNSPLHF. CDR3 sequence (DNA): TGTGCCAGCAGCGTAGTAGGGGACTATAATTCACCCCTCCACTTT. Using reference TRBV9 and TRBJ1-6 for the parts outside the CDR3, the full variable domain is DSGVTQTPKHLITATGQRVTLRCSPRSGDLSVYWYQQSLDQGLQFLIQYYNGEERAKGNILERFSAQQFPDLHSELNLSSLELGDSALYFCASSVVGDYNSPLHFGNGTRLTVT.

The CDR3, as DNA: TGTGCCAGCAGATCTAGTGCGGGACGCGAGCAGTACTTC. Translation: CASRSSAGREQYF. The genes are TRBV5-6 and TRBJ2-7, with D maybe TRBD2 (6 bases). V shed 5 bases and J shed 6 bases, with 15 bases lying between them. The germline V gene encodes CDR1 SGHDT and CDR2 YYEEEE. This CDR3 has 13 amino acids.

This chain uses TRBV28 with TRBJ1-4, with a weak D call TRBD1 (6 bases). Germline loops: CDR1 MDHEN, CDR2 SYDVKM. V was cut by 2 bases and J by 8 bases, with 12 bases left in between. CDR3 size: 14 residues. The CDR3 sequence: CASSLTGGDEKLFF. In DNA form, the CDR3 reads TGTGCCAGCAGTTTAACCGGGGGCGACGAAAAACTGTTTTTT.

The chain is built from TRBV7-6 and TRBJ2-1; D is possibly TRBD1 (7 bases). This CDR3 spans 19 amino acids. V lost 1 base, J lost 1 base, and 20 bases lay in between. The V gene's germline CDR1 is SGHVS and CDR2 FNYEAQ. The chain's CDR3 is CASSLDGGGGSRSYNEQFF. In DNA, the CDR3 is TGTGCCAGCAGCTTAGACGGTGGAGGGGGCTCTAGGTCCTACAATGAGCAGTTCTTC.

The chain has TRBV5-6 and TRBJ1-1, with a weak D call TRBD1 (5 bases). Germline assignment: CDR1 SGHDT and CDR2 YYEEEE. The CDR3 consists of 16 residues. The ends were cut back, 4 bases at V and 2 bases at J, with 18 bases in the middle. In nucleotides, the CDR3 is TGTGCCAGCAGCCAGAGAAAACAGGTTCTTAACACTGAAGCTTTCTTT. Its protein is CASSQRKQVLNTEAFF.

This chain links TRBV29-1 with TRBJ2-1; the match to TRBD2 covers 9 bases. The CDR3 totals 15 residues. Trimming removed 6 bases from V and 8 bases from J; junction bases left unmatched: 14. Germline V CDR1 and CDR2: SQVTM, ANQGSEA. The CDR3 sequence is CSVSGLARLEDEQFF. CDR3 sequence (DNA): TGCAGCGTGTCGGGACTAGCCCGGTTGGAGGATGAGCAGTTCTTC.

The chain employs TRBV7-3 and TRBJ2-7; 10 bases line up with TRBD1. The CDR3 runs 14 residues. J gave up 7 bases and V 5 bases, and 8 bases lay outside the gene matches. CDR1 is SGHTA and CDR2 is FQGTGA in the germline V gene. The CDR3 bases are TGTGCCAGCAGCCTGACAGGGGGCTCTGAGGAGCAGTACTTC. Encoded protein: CASSLTGGSEEQYF.

The chain carries TRBV15 and TRBJ2-7; 13 positions match TRBD2. The germline CDR1 and CDR2 sequences are LNHNV and YYDKDF (reference sequence). J gave up 6 bases and V 5 bases, and 10 bases lay outside the gene matches. CDR3 length equals 16 residues. The CDR3 bases are TGTGCCACCAGCTTTCAAGGACTAGCGGGAGCTGGCGAGCAGTACTTC. Its translation: CATSFQGLAGAGEQYF. The full variable domain, completed using reference TRBV15 and TRBJ2-7, is DAMVIQNPRYQVTQFGKPVTLSCSQTLNHNVMYWYQQKSSQAPKLLFHYYDKDFNNEADTPDNFQSRRPNTSFCFLDIRSPGLGDTAMYLCATSFQGLAGAGEQYFGPGTRLTVT.

Details on this clone: It is unclear where the CDR3 begins or ends on the DNA, so no DNA is shown, and the CDR3 is as TCRdb lists it. The chain uses TRBV7-8 and TRBJ1-5. The CDR3 spans 20 residues, counting both ends. Germline V gives CDR1 SGHVS, CDR2 FQNEAQ. CDR3 in amino acids: CASSLVIGQPQHFGPHCQHF.

V gene TRBV28 combines with J gene TRBJ2-1, with 8 bases lining up with TRBD2. This CDR3 is built from 17 residues. Germline V lookup: CDR1 MDHEN, CDR2 SYDVKM. J was trimmed by 5 bases and V by 3 bases; bases with no gene match: 12. The CDR3 DNA is TGTGCCAGCAGTTTTAGGACGGGAGGGCCAGTAGACAATGAGCAGTTCTTC. The encoded protein is CASSFRTGGPVDNEQFF.

This clone appeared a few times. The chain uses TRBV28 and TRBJ1-1; D perhaps matches TRBD1 (5 bases). CDR3 size: 13 residues. V was trimmed by 2 bases and J by 5 bases, leaving 9 bases between them. In germline, CDR1 is MDHEN, CDR2 SYDVKM. In DNA, the CDR3 is TGTGCCAGCAGTTTAGGGTGGGGGACTGAAGCTTTCTTT. Translating it yields CASSLGWGTEAFF.

In its sample, this clone was seen once. CDR3 sequence (DNA): TGTGCCAGCAGCTCCAGGGGACAGATCACTGAAGCTTTCTTT. Its translation: CASSSRGQITEAFF. The chain combines TRBV7-6 with TRBJ1-1, with 7 bases matching TRBD1. CDR3 length equals 14 residues. V lost 4 bases, J lost 4 bases, and 6 bases stayed unmatched. Germline CDR1 and CDR2: SGHVS and FNYEAQ.

The chain has TRBV11-2 and TRBJ2-1, with 10 bases identical to TRBD2. The CDR3 is made up of 17 amino acids. V dropped 5 bases and J dropped 4; count of bases not matched to a gene: 11. Germline loops: CDR1 SGHAT, CDR2 FQNNGV. CDR3 residues: CASSPTLTSGKYNEQFF. The CDR3 nucleotides read TGTGCCAGCAGCCCCACCCTCACTAGCGGGAAATACAATGAGCAGTTCTTC.

V gene TRBV4-1 combines with J gene TRBJ2-3; tentative D call: TRBD2 (6 bases). V gave up 1 base and J gave up 2 bases, with 13 bases separating them. Germline CDR1 MGHRA, CDR2 YSYEKL. The CDR3 is made up of 16 amino acids. The CDR3 loop is CASSQVVAAHTDTQYF. For the CDR3, the DNA is TGCGCCAGCAGCCAAGTGGTAGCGGCCCACACAGATACGCAGTATTTT.

V usage is TRBV9 and J usage is TRBJ1-5; a weak D match, TRBD1 (5 bases). The CDR3 contains 11 residues. The ends were cut back, 8 bases at V and 7 bases at J, with 10 bases in the middle. Looked up from germline, CDR1 is SGDLS and CDR2 is YYNGEE. CDR3 nucleotides: TGTGCCAGTGGGACCGGGCAGCCCCAGCATTTT. Translating it yields CASGTGQPQHF.

J is TRBJ2-7 and V is TRBV5-6, with 7 bases identical to TRBD1. Germline CDR1 is SGHDT and CDR2 is YYEEEE. The CDR3 totals 15 residues. The V gene end was trimmed by 4 bases and the J gene end by 4 bases; junction bases not matched to a gene: 11. CDR3 sequence: CASSPAGGIVYEQYF. The CDR3 nucleotides are TGTGCCAGCAGCCCCGCAGGGGGAATAGTTTACGAGCAGTACTTC.

The gene calls are TRBV27 and TRBJ1-1; D possibly corresponds to TRBD1 (6 bases). Germline values: CDR1 MNHEY, CDR2 SMNVEV (reference sequence). The CDR3 has 15 residues. The V end lost 5 bases, the J end lost 7 bases, and 20 bases lay between the germline ends. CDR3 sequence: CASSPLMQGTDEAFF. The CDR3 DNA is TGTGCCAGCAGTCCTCTGATGCAGGGGACGGATGAAGCTTTCTTT.

The V call is TRBV10-3, the J call TRBJ2-7, with no clear D. Per the germline V gene, CDR1 is ENHRY and CDR2 is SYGVKD. The CDR3 has 12 amino acids. V dropped 11 bases and J dropped 4 bases, with 15 bases sitting between them. The CDR3 sequence is CAPSWGTYEQYF. The CDR3 bases are TGTGCCCCTTCGTGGGGAACATACGAGCAGTACTTC.

This clone was recorded once. The chain recombines TRBV7-9 with TRBJ2-7, with D hard to call. Trimming cost V 3 bases and J 5 bases, with 11 bases left between them. Germline V lookup: CDR1 SEHNR, CDR2 FQNEAQ (reference sequence). This CDR3 comprises 13 residues. Here the CDR3 reads CASSFLPANEQYF. CDR3 nucleotide sequence: TGTGCCAGCAGCTTCCTACCAGCAAACGAGCAGTACTTC.

This clone was seen only once. The V gene is TRBV6-6, the J gene TRBJ2-1, with TRBD2 matching 14 bases. The V segment lost 7 bases and the J segment 7 bases; nucleotides outside the gene matches: 9. This CDR3 is 16 amino acids long. Germline CDR1 and CDR2: MNHNY and SVGAGI (reference sequence). The CDR3 spells CASTKGLAGGKNEQFF. The CDR3 nucleotides read TGTGCCAGCACCAAAGGACTAGCGGGAGGAAAAAATGAGCAGTTCTTC.

The gene calls are TRBV6-5 and TRBJ1-1; a weak D match, TRBD1 (6 bases). The CDR3 is 15 residues long. Looked up from germline, CDR1 is MNHEY and CDR2 is SVGAGI. The V end lost 4 bases, the J end lost 4 bases, and 16 bases lay between the germline ends. In nucleotides, the CDR3 is TGTGCCAGCAGTTTCTGGGGGGGGCAGGGCACTGAAGCTTTCTTT. Protein product: CASSFWGGQGTEAFF.

The gene calls are TRBV29-1 and TRBJ2-1; D is undetermined. The length of the CDR3 is 12 residues. Germline CDR1 and CDR2: SQVTM and ANQGSEA. Trimming pared 3 bases from V and 10 bases from J, leaving 13 bases between. The CDR3 here is CSVELDGREQFF. The CDR3 DNA reads as TGCAGCGTTGAGTTGGACGGAAGGGAGCAGTTCTTC.